The 5 T cell receptor beta chains below were found in one sample sequenced in a study of T cell repertoires in cytomegalovirus infection. TCRdb called the reads again in MiXCR, with one record for every CDR3 protein. The sample has 150,000 to 200,000 distinct CDR3 sequences, about 30% seen once; the top ten hold 30% to 35%. The sequencing input was PBMCs. The source is a human donor in good health (CMV status not recorded). Some clones in this sample may be carry-over from other donors' samples.

This chain joins TRBV7-2 and TRBJ1-1, with D tentatively TRBD1 (6 bases). Per the germline V gene, CDR1 is SGHTA and CDR2 is FQGNSA. This CDR3 is built from 18 residues. V dropped 5 bases and J dropped 4 bases, with 26 bases sitting between them. CDR3: CASSPSTGGTWRGTEAFF. The CDR3 DNA reads TGTGCCAGCAGCCCTTCAACGGGCGGGACATGGCGGGGCACTGAAGCTTTCTTT.

This chain connects TRBV6-5 to TRBJ1-1; no reliable D call. Germline CDR1 and CDR2: MNHEY and SVGAGI. This CDR3 contains 14 residues. With 8 bases removed from V and 5 bases from J, the gap between germline ends came to 18 bases. The CDR3 bases are TGTGCCAGCCGATCTTTTCTTGGGGATACTGAAGCTTTCTTT. This codes for CASRSFLGDTEAFF.

The chain joins TRBV20-1 to TRBJ1-4, with D possibly being TRBD1 (6 bases). Looked up from germline, CDR1 is DFQATT and CDR2 is SNEGSKA (reference sequence). Trimming took 6 bases from V and 8 from J, leaving 19 bases between them. CDR3 length equals 14 residues. Written as DNA, the CDR3 is TGCAGTGCGCAGAGGGGGTCAAATGGGGAAAAACTGTTTTTT. It is translated as CSAQRGSNGEKLFF.

The rearrangement joins TRBV7-8 to TRBJ1-4, with 8 bases that match TRBD1. V dropped 3 bases and J dropped 7; count of bases not matched to a gene: 7. This CDR3 spans 15 amino acids. The V gene's germline CDR1 is SGHVS and CDR2 FQNEAQ. The CDR3 sequence is CASSFGQGEGEKLFF. CDR3 DNA sequence: TGTGCCAGCAGCTTCGGACAGGGAGAGGGTGAAAAACTGTTTTTT.

The CDR3 loop is CASTLSSGVNEKLFF. The CDR3, as DNA: TGTGCCAGCACCCTCTCGTCCGGAGTCAATGAAAAACTGTTTTTT. This chain uses TRBV12-3 or TRBV12-4 with TRBJ1-4; D is undetermined. CDR3 length equals 15 residues. V lost 7 bases and J lost 5, with 17 bases in between.